This T cell receptor (beta chain) comes out of a study of cytomegalovirus exposure and HLA in healthy donors. The primer mix had 60 Vbeta and 13 Jbeta primers. The repertoire was sequenced with immunoSEQ multiplex PCR; TCRdb's copy has only in-frame clones and lacks some. The table shows over 150,000 clones, with around 64% occurring only once. V was pared by 5 bases and J by 5 bases, with 10 bases of the junction left unmatched. Looked up from germline, CDR1 is SGHAT and CDR2 is FQNNGV. The CDR3 is made up of 16 amino acids. The J gene is TRBJ2-3, the V gene TRBV11-2; TRBD2 matches 10 bases. This TCR was recovered from a woman between 25 and 40 years old in good health and CMV-seronegative. The sequenced sample consisted of PBMCs. CDR3 coding DNA: TGTGCCAGCAGCCGCCCGACTAGCGGGTCTGGAGATACGCAGTATTTT. Its protein product is CASSRPTSGSGDTQYF.